This TCR beta chain stems from a study of blood T cell repertoires in COVID-19. The overall study: T cells, B-cell-depleted T cells, or PBMCs supplied cDNA or gDNA.

CDR3 length: 16 amino acids. Germline V CDR1 and CDR2: SGHRS, YFSETQ. V lost 0 bases, J lost 1 base, and 13 bases lay in between. Using immunoSEQ multiplex PCR, the repertoire was profiled, and TCRdb retains in-frame clones only, with some absent. The profile shows 380,000 or so clones, about 90% of them singletons. This rearrangement joins TRBV5-1 to TRBJ1-1; D might be TRBD1 (5 bases). The sequence came from a man between 35 and 55 years old with acute or convalescent COVID-19. Sequenced input: peripheral blood. This CDR3 is CASSLEVGPKNTEAFF. In DNA form, the CDR3 reads TGCGCCAGCAGCTTGGAAGTGGGGCCGAAGAACACTGAAGCTTTCTTT.